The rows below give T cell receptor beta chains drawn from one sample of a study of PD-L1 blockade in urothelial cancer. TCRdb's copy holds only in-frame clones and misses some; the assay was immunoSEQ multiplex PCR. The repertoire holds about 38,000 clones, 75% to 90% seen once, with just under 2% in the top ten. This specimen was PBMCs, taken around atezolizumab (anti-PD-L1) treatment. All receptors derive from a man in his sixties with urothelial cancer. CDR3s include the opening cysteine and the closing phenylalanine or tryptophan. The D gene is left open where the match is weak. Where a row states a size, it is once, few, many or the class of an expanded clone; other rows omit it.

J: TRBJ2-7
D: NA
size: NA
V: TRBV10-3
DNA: TGTGCCATCAGGACGACAGCGAACTCCTACGAGCAGTACTTC
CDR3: CAIRTTANSYEQYF

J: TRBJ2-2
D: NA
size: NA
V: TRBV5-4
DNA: TGTGCCAGCAGCCACGGGGGGCGCGACACCGGGGAGCTGTTTTTT
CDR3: CASSHGGRDTGELFF

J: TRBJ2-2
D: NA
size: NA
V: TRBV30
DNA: TGTGCCTCCTCCCAGGGAACCGCGAACACCGGGGAGCTGTTTTTT
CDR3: CASSQGTANTGELFF

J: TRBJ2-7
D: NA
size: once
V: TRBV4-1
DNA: TGCGCCAGCAGCCGGCTGGGGGGCGAGCAGTACTTC
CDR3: CASSRLGGEQYF

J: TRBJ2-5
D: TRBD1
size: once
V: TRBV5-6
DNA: TGTGCCAGCAGCTCACCGGGACAGGGGTTGGGGACCCAGTACTTC
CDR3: CASSSPGQGLGTQYF

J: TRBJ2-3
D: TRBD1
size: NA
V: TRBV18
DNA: TGTGCCAGCTCACCACCGCACAGGGGATCAGATACGCAGTATTTT
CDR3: CASSPPHRGSDTQYF

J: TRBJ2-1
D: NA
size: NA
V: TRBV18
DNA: TGTGCCAGCTCACCATCTACTAGAGCTAATGAGCAGTTCTTC
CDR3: CASSPSTRANEQFF

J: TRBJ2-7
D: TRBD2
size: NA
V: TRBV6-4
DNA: TGTGCCAGCAGTGACTCGACTAGCGGGTTTCCCTACGAGCAGTACTTC
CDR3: CASSDSTSGFPYEQYF

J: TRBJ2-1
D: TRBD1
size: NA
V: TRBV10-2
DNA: TGCGCCAGCAGGCTCGGGACAGTGAGCTCTAATGAGCAGTTCTTC
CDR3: CASRLGTVSSNEQFF

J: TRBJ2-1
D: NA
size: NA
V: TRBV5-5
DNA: TGTGCCAGCAGCTCCGTCAGGGCTGATGAGCAGTTCTTC
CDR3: CASSSVRADEQFF

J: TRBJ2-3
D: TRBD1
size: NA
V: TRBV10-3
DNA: TGTGCCATCAGTGAGTCAGGGGACAGGGGCCGATCAGATACGCAGTATTTT
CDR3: CAISESGDRGRSDTQYF

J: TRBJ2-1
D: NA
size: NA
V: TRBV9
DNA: TGTGCCAGCTCTCAAATCACCGGCAATGAGCAGTTCTTC
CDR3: CASSQITGNEQFF

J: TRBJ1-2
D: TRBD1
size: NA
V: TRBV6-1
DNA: TGTGCCAGCAGTGAGAGACAGGGTCTCTACTATGGCTACACCTTC
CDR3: CASSERQGLYYGYTF

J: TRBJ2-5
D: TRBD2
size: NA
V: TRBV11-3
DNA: TGTGCCAGCAGCTCTGGGACTAGCGGTCGGGAGACCCAGTACTTC
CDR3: CASSSGTSGRETQYF

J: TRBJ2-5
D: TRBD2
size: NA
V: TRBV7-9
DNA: TGTGCCAGCAGCTCGGGGACTAGCGGGAGAGGGGGCCAAGAGACCCAGTACTTC
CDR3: CASSSGTSGRGGQETQYF

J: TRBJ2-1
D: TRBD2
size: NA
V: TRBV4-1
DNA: TGCGCCAGCAGCCAAGAATTCAGCGGGGCCTACAATGAGCAGTTCTTC
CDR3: CASSQEFSGAYNEQFF

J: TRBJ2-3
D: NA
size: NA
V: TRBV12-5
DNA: TGTGCTAGTGGTTTGTATGCAGATACGCAGTATTTT
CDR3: CASGLYADTQYF

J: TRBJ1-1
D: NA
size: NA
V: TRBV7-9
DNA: TGTGCCAGCAGCCGCACAGGGAACACTGAAGCTTTCTTT
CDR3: CASSRTGNTEAFF

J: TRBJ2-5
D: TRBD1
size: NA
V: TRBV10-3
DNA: TGTGCCATCAGTCGGGACAGGGGTGAGACCCAGTACTTC
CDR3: CAISRDRGETQYF

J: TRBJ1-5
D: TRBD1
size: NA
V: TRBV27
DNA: TGTGCCAGCAGCCCAAGGGCGGGACAGGTGAATCAGCCCCAGCATTTT
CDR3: CASSPRAGQVNQPQHF

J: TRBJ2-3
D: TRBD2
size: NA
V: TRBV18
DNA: TGTGCCAGCTCACCAAATAGCGGGAGGCTGAGCACAGATACGCAGTATTTT
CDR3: CASSPNSGRLSTDTQYF

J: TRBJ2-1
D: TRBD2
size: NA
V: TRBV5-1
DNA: TGCGCCAGCAGCCGGGGCAGCGGGGGAAACAATGAGCAGTTCTTC
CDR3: CASSRGSGGNNEQFF

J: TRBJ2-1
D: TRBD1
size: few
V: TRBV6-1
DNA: TGTGCCAGCAGTGACGAGACAGGGCCACACAATGAGCAGTTCTTC
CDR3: CASSDETGPHNEQFF

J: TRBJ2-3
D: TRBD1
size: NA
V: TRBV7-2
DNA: TGTGCCAGCAGCGCGACAGGGGGCGCAGATACGCAGTATTTT
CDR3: CASSATGGADTQYF

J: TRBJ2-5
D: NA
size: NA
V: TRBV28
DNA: TGTGCCAGCAGTCCTATGGAGACCCAGTACTTC
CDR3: CASSPMETQYF

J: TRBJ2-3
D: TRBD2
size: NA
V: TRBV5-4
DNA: TGTGCCAGCAGCTTACTAACTAGCGGGAGTCAGTATTTT
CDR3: CASSLLTSGSQYF

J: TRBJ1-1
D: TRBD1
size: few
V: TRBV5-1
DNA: TGCGCCAGCAGCTTGGGGGACAGGGCTGAAGCTTTCTTT
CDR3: CASSLGDRAEAFF

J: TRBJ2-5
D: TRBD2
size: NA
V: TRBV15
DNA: TGTGCCACCAGCAGAGATTGGGCTAGCGGGGAAAGGGAGACCCAGTACTTC
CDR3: CATSRDWASGERETQYF

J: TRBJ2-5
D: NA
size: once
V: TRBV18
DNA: TGTGCCAGCTCACCAACAGGTCAAGAGACCCAGTACTTC
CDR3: CASSPTGQETQYF

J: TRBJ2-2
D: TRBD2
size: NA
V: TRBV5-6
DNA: TGTGCCAGCAGCTCACTAGCGGGAGAGGTCGGGGAGCTGTTTTTT
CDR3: CASSSLAGEVGELFF

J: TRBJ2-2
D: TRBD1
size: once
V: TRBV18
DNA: TGTGCCAGCTCCCGGGACAGGGACACCGGGGAGCTGTTTTTT
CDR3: CASSRDRDTGELFF